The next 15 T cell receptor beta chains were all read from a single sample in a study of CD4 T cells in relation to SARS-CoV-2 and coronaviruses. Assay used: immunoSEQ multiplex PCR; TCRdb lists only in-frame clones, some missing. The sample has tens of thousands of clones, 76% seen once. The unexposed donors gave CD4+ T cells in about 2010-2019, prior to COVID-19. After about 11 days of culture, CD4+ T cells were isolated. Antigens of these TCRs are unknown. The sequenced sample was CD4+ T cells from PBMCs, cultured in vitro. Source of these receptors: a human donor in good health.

The DNA for the CDR3 is TGTGCCAGCAGCCCCGCCGGGGGGTCCTACAATGAGCAGTTCTTC. This gives the protein CASSPAGGSYNEQFF. V is TRBV7-2 and J is TRBJ2-1, with 7 bases aligning to TRBD2. V lost 5 bases and J lost 1; bases outside the gene matches: 5. In germline, CDR1 is SGHTA, CDR2 FQGNSA. The CDR3 length is 15 residues.

The CDR3 loop is CASSKDVRVETQYF. The CDR3 region has the DNA TGTGCCAGCAGCAAAGACGTCAGGGTGGAGACCCAGTACTTC. V and J are TRBV21-1 and TRBJ2-5; TRBD1, the table's D call, was not compared with the DNA. TRBV21-1 is annotated as a pseudogene. This CDR3 contains 14 residues.

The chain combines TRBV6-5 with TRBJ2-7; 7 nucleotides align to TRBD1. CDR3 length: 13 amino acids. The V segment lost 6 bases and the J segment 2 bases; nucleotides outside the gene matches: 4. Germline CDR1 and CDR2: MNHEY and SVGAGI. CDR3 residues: CASRGQSTYEQYF. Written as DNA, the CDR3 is TGTGCCAGCAGGGGACAGTCAACCTACGAGCAGTACTTC.

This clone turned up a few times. The CDR3, as DNA: TGTGCCAGCAGCTTACCAGGGGGCGTGACTGAAGCTTTCTTT. Translating it yields CASSLPGGVTEAFF. The chain couples TRBV7-8 to TRBJ1-1; TRBD1 agrees at 8 bases. After removal of 2 bases from V and 5 bases from J, the junction contained 4 bases not matched to a gene. CDR1 and CDR2 from the germline V gene are SGHVS and FQNEAQ. This CDR3 comprises 14 residues.

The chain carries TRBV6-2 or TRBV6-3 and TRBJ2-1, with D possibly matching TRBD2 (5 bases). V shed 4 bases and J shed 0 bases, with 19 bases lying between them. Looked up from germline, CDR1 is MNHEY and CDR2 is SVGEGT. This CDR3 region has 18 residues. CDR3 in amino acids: CASSSEWAGGSSYNEQFF. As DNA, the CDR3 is TGTGCCAGCAGTTCGGAATGGGCCGGAGGAAGCTCCTACAATGAGCAGTTCTTC.

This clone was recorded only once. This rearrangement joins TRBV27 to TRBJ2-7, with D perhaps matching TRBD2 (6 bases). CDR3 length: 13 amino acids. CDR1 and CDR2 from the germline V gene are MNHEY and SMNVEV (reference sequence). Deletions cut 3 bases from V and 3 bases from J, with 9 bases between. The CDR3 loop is CASSFAGSYEQYF. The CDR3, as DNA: TGTGCCAGCAGTTTTGCGGGGAGCTACGAGCAGTACTTC.

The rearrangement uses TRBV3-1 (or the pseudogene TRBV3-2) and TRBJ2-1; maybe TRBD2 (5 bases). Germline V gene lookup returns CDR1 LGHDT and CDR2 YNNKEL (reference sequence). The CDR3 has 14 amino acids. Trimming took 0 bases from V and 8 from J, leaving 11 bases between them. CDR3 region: CASSQDSREHEQFF. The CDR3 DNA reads TGTGCCAGCAGCCAAGATTCGAGGGAACATGAGCAGTTCTTC.

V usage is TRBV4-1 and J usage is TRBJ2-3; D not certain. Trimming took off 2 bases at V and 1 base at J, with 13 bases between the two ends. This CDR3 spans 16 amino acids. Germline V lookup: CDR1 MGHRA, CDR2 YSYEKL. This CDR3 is CASSQFASLGTDTQYF. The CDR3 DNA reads TGCGCCAGCAGCCAATTTGCAAGTCTTGGCACAGATACGCAGTATTTT.

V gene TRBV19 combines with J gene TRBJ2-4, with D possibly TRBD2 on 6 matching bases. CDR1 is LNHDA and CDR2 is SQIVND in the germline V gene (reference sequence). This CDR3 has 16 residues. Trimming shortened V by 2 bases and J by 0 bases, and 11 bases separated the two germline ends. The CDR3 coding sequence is TGTGCCAGTAGTATAATCACGGGAGAAGCCAAAAACATTCAGTACTTC. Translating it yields CASSIITGEAKNIQYF.

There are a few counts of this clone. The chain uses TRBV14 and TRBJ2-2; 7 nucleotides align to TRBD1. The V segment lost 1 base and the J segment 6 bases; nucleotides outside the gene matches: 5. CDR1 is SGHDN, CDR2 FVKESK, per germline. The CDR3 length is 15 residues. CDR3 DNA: TGTGCCAGCAGCCAAGTGACAGGGATCGCCGGGGAGCTGTTTTTT. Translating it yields CASSQVTGIAGELFF.

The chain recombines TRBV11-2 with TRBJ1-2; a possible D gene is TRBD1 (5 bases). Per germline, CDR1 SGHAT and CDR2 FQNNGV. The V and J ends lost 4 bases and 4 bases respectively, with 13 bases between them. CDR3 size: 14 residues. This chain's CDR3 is CASSSRTGGYGYTF. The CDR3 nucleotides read TGTGCCAGCAGCTCTCGGACGGGGGGCTATGGCTACACCTTC.

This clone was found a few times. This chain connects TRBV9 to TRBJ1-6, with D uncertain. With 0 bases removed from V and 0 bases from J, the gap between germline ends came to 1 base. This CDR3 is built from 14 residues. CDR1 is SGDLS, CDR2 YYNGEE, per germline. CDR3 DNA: TGTGCCAGCAGCGTAGACTCCTATAATTCACCCCTCCACTTT. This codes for CASSVDSYNSPLHF.

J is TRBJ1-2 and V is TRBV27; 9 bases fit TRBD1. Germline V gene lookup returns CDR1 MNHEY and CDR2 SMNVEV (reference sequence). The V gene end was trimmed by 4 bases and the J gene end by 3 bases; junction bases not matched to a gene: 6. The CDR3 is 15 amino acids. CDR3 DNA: TGTGCCAGCAGTTCGGGACAGGGTTGGGACTATGGCTACACCTTC. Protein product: CASSSGQGWDYGYTF.

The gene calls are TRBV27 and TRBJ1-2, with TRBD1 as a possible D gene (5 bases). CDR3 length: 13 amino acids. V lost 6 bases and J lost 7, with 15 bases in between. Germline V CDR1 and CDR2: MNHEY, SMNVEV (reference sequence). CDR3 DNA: TGTGCCAGCAGGCCCGGGACCATCGGTGGCTACACCTTC. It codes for CASRPGTIGGYTF.

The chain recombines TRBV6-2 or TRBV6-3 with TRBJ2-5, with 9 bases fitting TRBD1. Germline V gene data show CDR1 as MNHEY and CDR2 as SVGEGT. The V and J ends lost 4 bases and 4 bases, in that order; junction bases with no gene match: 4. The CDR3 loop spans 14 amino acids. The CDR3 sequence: CASSWDREIETQYF. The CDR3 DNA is TGTGCCAGCAGTTGGGACAGGGAAATAGAGACCCAGTACTTC.